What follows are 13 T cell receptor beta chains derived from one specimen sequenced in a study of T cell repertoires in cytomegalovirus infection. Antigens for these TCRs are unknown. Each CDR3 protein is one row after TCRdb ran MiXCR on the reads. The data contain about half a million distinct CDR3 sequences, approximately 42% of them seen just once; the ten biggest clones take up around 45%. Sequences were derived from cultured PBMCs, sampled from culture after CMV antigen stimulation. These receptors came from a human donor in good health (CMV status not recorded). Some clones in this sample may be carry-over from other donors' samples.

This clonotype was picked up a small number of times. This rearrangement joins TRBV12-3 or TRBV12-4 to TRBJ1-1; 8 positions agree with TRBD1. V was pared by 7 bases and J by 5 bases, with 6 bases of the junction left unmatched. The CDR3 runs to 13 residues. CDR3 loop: CASTLTGVTEAFF. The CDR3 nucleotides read TGTGCCAGCACACTGACAGGGGTGACTGAAGCTTTCTTT.

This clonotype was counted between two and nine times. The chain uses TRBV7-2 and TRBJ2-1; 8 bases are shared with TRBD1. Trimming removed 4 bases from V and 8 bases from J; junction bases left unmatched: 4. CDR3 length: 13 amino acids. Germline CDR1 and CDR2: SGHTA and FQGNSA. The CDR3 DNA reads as TGTGCCAGCAGCTCGGACAGGGTGGATGAGCAGTTCTTC. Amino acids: CASSSDRVDEQFF.

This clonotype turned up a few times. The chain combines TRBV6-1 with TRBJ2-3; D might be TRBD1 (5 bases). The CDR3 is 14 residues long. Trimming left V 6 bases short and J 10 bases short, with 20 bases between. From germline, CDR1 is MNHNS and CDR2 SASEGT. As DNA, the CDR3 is TGTGCCAGCAGCGATGTGCAGGGAATCACCGCGCAGTATTTT. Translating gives CASSDVQGITAQYF.

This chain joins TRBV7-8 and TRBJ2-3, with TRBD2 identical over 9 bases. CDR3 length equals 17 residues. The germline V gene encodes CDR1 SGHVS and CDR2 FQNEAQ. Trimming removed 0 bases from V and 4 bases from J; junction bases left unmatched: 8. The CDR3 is CASSLARGLAKADTQYF. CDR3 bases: TGTGCCAGCAGCTTAGCCCGGGGACTAGCCAAGGCAGATACGCAGTATTTT.

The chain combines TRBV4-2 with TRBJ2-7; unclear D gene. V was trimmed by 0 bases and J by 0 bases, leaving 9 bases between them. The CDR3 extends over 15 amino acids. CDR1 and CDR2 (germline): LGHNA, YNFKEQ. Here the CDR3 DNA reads TGTGCCAGCAGCCAAGATGCCTTGGGCTCCTACGAGCAGTACTTC. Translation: CASSQDALGSYEQYF.

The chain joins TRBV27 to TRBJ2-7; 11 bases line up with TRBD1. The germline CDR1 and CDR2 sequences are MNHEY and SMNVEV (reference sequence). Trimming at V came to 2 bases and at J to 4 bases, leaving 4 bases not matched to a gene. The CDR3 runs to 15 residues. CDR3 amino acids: CASSLGGQGGYEQYF. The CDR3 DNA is TGTGCCAGCAGTTTAGGGGGACAGGGGGGATACGAGCAGTACTTC.

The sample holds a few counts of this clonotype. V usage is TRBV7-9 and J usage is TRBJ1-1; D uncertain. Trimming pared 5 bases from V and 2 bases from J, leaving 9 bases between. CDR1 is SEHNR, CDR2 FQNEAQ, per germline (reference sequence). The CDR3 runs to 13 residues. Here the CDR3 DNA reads TGTGCCAGCAGCCCGGGATTCAACACTGAAGCTTTCTTT. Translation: CASSPGFNTEAFF.

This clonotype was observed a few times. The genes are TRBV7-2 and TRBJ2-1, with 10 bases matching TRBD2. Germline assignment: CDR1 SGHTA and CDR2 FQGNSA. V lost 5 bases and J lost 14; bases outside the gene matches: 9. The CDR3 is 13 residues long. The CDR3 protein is CASSEDGLAVKFF. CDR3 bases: TGTGCCAGCAGCGAGGACGGACTAGCGGTTAAGTTCTTC.

The CDR3 protein is CASSFPPTGDVHETQYF. The DNA of the CDR3 is TGTGCCAGCAGCTTTCCCCCAACAGGGGATGTACATGAGACCCAGTACTTC. The rearrangement uses TRBV7-4 and TRBJ2-5; 7 nucleotides align to TRBD1. This CDR3 has 17 residues. The germline V gene encodes CDR1 SGHVT and CDR2 SQSDAQ. Germline trimming cut 3 bases from V and 5 bases from J; bases unmatched to any gene: 15.

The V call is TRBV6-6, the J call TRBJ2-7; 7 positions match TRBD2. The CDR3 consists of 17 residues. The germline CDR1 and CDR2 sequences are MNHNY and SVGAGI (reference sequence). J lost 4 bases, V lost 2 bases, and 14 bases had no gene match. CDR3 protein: CASSYPRVAGEVYEQYF. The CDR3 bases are TGTGCCAGCAGTTACCCCCGGGTTGCGGGAGAGGTATACGAGCAGTACTTC.

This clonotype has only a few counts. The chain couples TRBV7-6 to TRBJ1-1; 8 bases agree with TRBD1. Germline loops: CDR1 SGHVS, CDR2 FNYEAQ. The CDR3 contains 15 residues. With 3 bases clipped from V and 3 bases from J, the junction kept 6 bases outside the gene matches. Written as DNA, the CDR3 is TGTGCCAGCAGCTTCAGACAGGGGCTGGACACTGAAGCTTTCTTT. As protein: CASSFRQGLDTEAFF.

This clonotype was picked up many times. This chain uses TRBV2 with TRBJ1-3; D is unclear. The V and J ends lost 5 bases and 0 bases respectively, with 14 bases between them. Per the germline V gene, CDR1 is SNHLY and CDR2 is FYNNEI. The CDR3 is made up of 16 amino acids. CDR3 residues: CASSFFPSTSGNTIYF. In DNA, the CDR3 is TGTGCCAGCAGTTTTTTCCCCAGTACCTCTGGAAACACCATATATTTT.

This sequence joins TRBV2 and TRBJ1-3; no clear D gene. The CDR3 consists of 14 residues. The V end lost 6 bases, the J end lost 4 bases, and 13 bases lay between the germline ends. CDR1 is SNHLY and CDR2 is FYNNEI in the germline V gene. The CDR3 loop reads CASRDIPLGNTIYF. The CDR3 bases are TGTGCCAGCAGGGATATACCCTTGGGAAACACCATATATTTT.